Listed below are T cell receptor beta chains from one sample, sequenced in a study of blood T cell repertoires in COVID-19. The table came from immunoSEQ multiplex PCR; TCRdb's copy has only in-frame clones and leaves some out. The data contain about 110,000 clones, around 90% of them singletons. Sequencing used peripheral blood. Every receptor here comes from a man between 35 and 55 years old with active or convalescent COVID-19. Both conserved end residues are part of each CDR3. Each record gives: clone size, D gene, CDR3 length, V gene, J gene, CDR3 protein, CDR3 DNA. D genes are given only for firm matches. Clone size, where shown, is once, few, many, or a class for clones that have expanded.

once	NA	15	TRBV19	TRBJ2-1	CASAVLGATDNEQFF	TGTGCCAGTGCCGTCCTTGGGGCGACCGACAATGAGCAGTTCTTC
NA	NA	12	TRBV28	TRBJ1-2	CASSKQHDGYTF	TGTGCCAGCAGCAAACAACATGATGGCTACACCTTC
NA	TRBD2	15	TRBV27	TRBJ2-7	CASSLSSGLSYEQYF	TGTGCCAGCAGTTTATCTAGCGGGCTCTCCTACGAGCAGTACTTC
NA	TRBD1	16	TRBV5-6	TRBJ1-2	CASSLITGGAGRGYTF	TGTGCCAGCAGCTTGATTACAGGGGGCGCGGGCCGGGGCTACACCTTC
NA	TRBD2	15	TRBV7-2	TRBJ2-7	CASSLDRLAGGEQYF	TGTGCCAGCAGCTTAGACCGACTAGCGGGTGGGGAGCAGTACTTC
NA	TRBD2	15	TRBV6-5	TRBJ2-3	CASSYLAGGADTQYF	TGTGCCAGCAGTTACCTAGCGGGAGGTGCAGATACGCAGTATTTT
NA	NA	14	TRBV30	TRBJ2-1	CAWSRGTSYNEQFF	TGTGCCTGGAGCCGGGGGACCTCCTACAATGAGCAGTTCTTC
NA	TRBD2	18	TRBV6-4	TRBJ2-3	CASSDEAGGGSSTDTQYF	TGTGCCAGCAGTGACGAAGCGGGAGGAGGCTCTAGCACAGATACGCAGTATTTT
NA	TRBD2	15	TRBV18	TRBJ2-7	CASSPGTSGSYEQYF	TGTGCCAGCTCACCGGGGACTAGCGGGAGCTACGAGCAGTACTTC
NA	NA	14	TRBV5-1	TRBJ1-1	CATTSGMLNTEAFF	TGCGCCACCACGAGCGGGATGTTGAACACTGAAGCTTTCTTT
NA	NA	14	TRBV10-3	TRBJ1-1	CAVRSQGQHTEAFF	TGTGCCGTCCGGTCCCAGGGGCAGCACACTGAAGCTTTCTTT
NA	NA	11	TRBV10-3	TRBJ1-2	CAISPDYGYTF	TGTGCCATCAGTCCAGATTATGGCTACACCTTC
NA	NA	15	TRBV3-1/TRBV3-2	TRBJ1-1	CASRDPGGLNTEAFF	TGTGCCAGCAGAGACCCTGGCGGGTTGAACACTGAAGCTTTCTTT
NA	TRBD1	14	TRBV19	TRBJ2-7	CASRVGQDSYEQYF	TGTGCCAGTAGGGTAGGACAGGACTCCTACGAGCAGTACTTC
NA	TRBD1	15	TRBV18	TRBJ1-2	CASSPGTGGNYGYTF	TGTGCCAGCTCACCCGGGACAGGGGGGAACTATGGCTACACCTTC
NA	NA	15	TRBV2	TRBJ1-3	CASSEAGGPGNTIYF	TGTGCCAGCAGTGAAGCGGGAGGTCCTGGAAACACCATATATTTT
NA	TRBD1	16	TRBV10-3	TRBJ2-3	CAISESRTGLGDTQYF	TGTGCCATCAGTGAGTCGAGGACAGGGCTGGGAGATACGCAGTATTTT